Listed below are T cell receptor beta chains from one sample, sequenced in a study of identical twins. TCRdb used MiXCR to reprocess the 5' RACE reads, holding one entry per CDR3 protein. This sample has about 220,000 distinct CDR3 sequences, with around 8.1% found just once. The sample was also reused in another study, on yellow fever vaccine responses in identical twins.

Input material: memory (CD45RO+) T cells sorted from blood. The receptor source for this set is a woman aged 18 to 35 in good health. Each CDR3 is given with its conserved first and last residue. The D gene is left open where the match is weak. Expanded clones get a size class; other rows say once, few or many, or leave the size out.

. | TRBJ2-1 | few | TRBV9 | CASSETWAGLGHEQFF | TGTGCCAGCAGTGAGACCTGGGCGGGATTAGGTCATGAGCAGTTCTTC
. | TRBJ2-3 | many | TRBV29-1 | CSGWKGTDTQYF | TGCAGCGGTTGGAAGGGAACAGATACGCAGTATTTT
TRBD1 | TRBJ1-5 | few | TRBV12-3/TRBV12-4 | CASSHQGAGVQPQHF | TGTGCCAGCAGTCATCAGGGGGCAGGAGTCCAGCCCCAGCATTTT
. | TRBJ2-7 | . | TRBV6-6 | CASNRFSYEQYF | TGTGCCAGCAACAGGTTTTCCTACGAGCAGTACTTC
. | TRBJ2-1 | . | TRBV20-1 | CSARHAGPSSNEQFF | TGCAGTGCTAGACATGCGGGCCCATCCAGCAATGAGCAGTTCTTC
TRBD1 | TRBJ1-1 | . | TRBV3-1 | CASSHSNRGTEAFF | TGTGCCAGCAGCCACAGCAACAGGGGCACTGAAGCTTTCTTT
TRBD2 | TRBJ2-1 | few | TRBV28 | CASNSPSAGAREDNEQFF | TGTGCCAGCAACTCCCCCTCGGCGGGAGCTCGAGAAGACAATGAGCAGTTCTTC
. | TRBJ2-4 | few | TRBV20-1 | CSASKGLAKNIQYF | TGCAGTGCTTCGAAGGGACTAGCCAAAAACATTCAGTACTTC
. | TRBJ2-2 | few | TRBV11-2 | CASTPDRYTGELFF | TGTGCCAGCACCCCGGACCGATACACCGGGGAGCTGTTTTTT
. | TRBJ2-1 | few | TRBV4-3 | CASSQMDFSNEQFF | TGCGCCAGCAGCCAGATGGACTTTTCTAATGAGCAGTTCTTC
. | TRBJ2-5 | many | TRBV24-1 | CATSQKETQYF | TGTGCCACCAGCCAAAAAGAGACCCAGTACTTC
. | TRBJ2-1 | . | TRBV28 | CASSGTPYNEQFF | TGTGCCAGCAGCGGGACTCCCTACAATGAGCAGTTCTTC
TRBD2 | TRBJ2-1 | . | TRBV5-1 | CASSLAGTSGVVEQFF | TGCGCCAGCAGCTTGGCAGGGACTAGCGGGGTGGTTGAGCAGTTCTTC
. | TRBJ1-5 | . | TRBV6-2/TRBV6-3 | CASNLPPGNQPQHF | TGTGCCAGCAACCTCCCTCCGGGGAACCAGCCCCAGCATTTT
. | TRBJ2-7 | few | TRBV9 | CASSVLQVGEQYF | TGTGCCAGCAGCGTATTACAGGTGGGGGAGCAGTACTTC
. | TRBJ2-3 | many | TRBV11-2 | CASSPPHGWRKKTDTQYF | TGTGCCAGCAGCCCCCCCCACGGGTGGCGTAAAAAAACAGATACGCAGTATTTT
TRBD1 | TRBJ2-5 | . | TRBV7-9 | CASSFQGAYGTQYF | TGTGCCAGCAGCTTCCAGGGGGCGTATGGGACCCAGTACTTC
TRBD2 | TRBJ2-5 | . | TRBV7-9 | CASSLGLARGETQYF | TGTGCCAGCAGCTTGGGACTAGCGCGAGGAGAGACCCAGTACTTC
. | TRBJ2-3 | . | TRBV5-6 | CASSASLSTDTQYF | TGTGCCAGCAGCGCCAGTCTCAGCACAGATACGCAGTATTTT
. | TRBJ2-1 | many | TRBV20-1 | CSAAPGVNEQFF | TGCAGTGCTGCACCCGGGGTGAATGAGCAGTTCTTC
. | TRBJ2-2 | many | TRBV7-9 | CASSLSSSVGTGELFF | TGTGCCAGCAGCTTAAGCAGCTCGGTAGGCACCGGGGAGCTGTTTTTT
. | TRBJ2-7 | few | TRBV20-1 | CSANPGTEQYF | TGCAGTGCAAACCCGGGTACCGAGCAGTACTTC
. | TRBJ1-4 | many | TRBV5-1 | CASSLEQANNEKLFF | TGCGCCAGCAGCTTGGAACAGGCTAATAATGAAAAACTGTTTTTT
. | TRBJ2-7 | . | TRBV4-3 | CASSQDAGLTYEQYF | TGCGCCAGCAGCCAAGATGCCGGGCTCACCTACGAGCAGTACTTC
. | TRBJ1-5 | many | TRBV7-2 | CASSSSGWASNQPQHF | TGTGCCAGCAGCTCTAGCGGGTGGGCCAGCAATCAGCCCCAGCATTTT
. | TRBJ1-4 | many | TRBV20-1 | CSASEGGVEKLFF | TGCAGTGCTAGCGAGGGGGGTGTTGAAAAACTGTTTTTT
. | TRBJ2-7 | many | TRBV18 | CASSPGVRSANDGLYEQYF | TGTGCCAGCTCACCAGGTGTACGTAGTGCCAACGACGGGCTTTACGAGCAGTACTTC
. | TRBJ2-4 | many | TRBV21-1 | CASSTFLTGPKNIQYF | TGTGCCAGCAGCACCTTTCTGACAGGGCCCAAAAACATTCAGTACTTC
. | TRBJ1-4 | . | TRBV7-9 | CASSSWNNEKLFF | TGTGCCAGCAGCTCGTGGAACAATGAAAAACTGTTTTTT